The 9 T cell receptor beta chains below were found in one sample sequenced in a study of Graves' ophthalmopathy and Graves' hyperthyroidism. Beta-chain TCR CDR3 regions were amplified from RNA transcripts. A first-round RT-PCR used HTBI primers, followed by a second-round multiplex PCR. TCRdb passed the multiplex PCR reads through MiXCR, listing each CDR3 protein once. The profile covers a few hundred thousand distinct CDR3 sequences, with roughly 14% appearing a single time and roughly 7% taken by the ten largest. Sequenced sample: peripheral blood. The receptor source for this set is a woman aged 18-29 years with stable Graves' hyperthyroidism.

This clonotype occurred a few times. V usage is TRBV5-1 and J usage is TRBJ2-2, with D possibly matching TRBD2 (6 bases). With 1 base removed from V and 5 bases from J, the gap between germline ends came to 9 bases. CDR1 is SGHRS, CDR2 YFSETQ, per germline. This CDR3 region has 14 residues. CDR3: CASSLLGRTGELFF. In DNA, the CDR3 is TGCGCCAGCAGCTTGCTGGGGAGGACCGGGGAGCTGTTTTTT.

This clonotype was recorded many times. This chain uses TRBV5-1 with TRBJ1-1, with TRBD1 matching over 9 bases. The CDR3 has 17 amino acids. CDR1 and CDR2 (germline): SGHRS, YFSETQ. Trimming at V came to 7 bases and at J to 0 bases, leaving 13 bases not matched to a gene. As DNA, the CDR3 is TGCGCCAGCGGAGCGGGGACAGGGAGGGTTATGAACACTGAAGCTTTCTTT. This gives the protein CASGAGTGRVMNTEAFF.

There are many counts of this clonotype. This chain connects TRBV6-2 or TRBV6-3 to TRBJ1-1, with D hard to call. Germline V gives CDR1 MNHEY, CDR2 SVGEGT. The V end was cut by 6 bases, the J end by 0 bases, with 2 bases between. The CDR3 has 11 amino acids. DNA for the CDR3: TGTGCCAGCAGACTGAACACTGAAGCTTTCTTT. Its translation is CASRLNTEAFF.

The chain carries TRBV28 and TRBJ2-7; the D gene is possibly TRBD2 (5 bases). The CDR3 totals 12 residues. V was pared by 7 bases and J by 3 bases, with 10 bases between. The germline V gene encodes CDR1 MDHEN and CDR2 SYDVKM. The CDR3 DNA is TGTGCCAGCACCTCTGCGGGCTACGAGCAGTACTTC. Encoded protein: CASTSAGYEQYF.

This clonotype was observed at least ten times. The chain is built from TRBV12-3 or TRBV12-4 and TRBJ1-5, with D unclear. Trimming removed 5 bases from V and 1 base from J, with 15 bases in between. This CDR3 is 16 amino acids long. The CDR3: CASSPSRLESNQPQHF. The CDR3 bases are TGTGCCAGCAGTCCCTCACGTTTAGAGAGCAATCAGCCCCAGCATTTT.

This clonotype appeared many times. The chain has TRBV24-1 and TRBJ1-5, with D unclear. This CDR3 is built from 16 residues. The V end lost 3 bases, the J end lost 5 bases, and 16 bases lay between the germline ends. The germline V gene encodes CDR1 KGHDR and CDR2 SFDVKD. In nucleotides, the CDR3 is TGTGCCACCAGTGATACCAGGACCGATTATCATCAGCCCCAGCATTTT. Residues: CATSDTRTDYHQPQHF.

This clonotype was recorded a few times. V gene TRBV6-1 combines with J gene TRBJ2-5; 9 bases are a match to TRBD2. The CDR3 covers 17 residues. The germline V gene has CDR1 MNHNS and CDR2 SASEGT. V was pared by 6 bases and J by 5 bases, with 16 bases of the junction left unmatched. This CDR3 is CASSPLAGGPFSETQYF. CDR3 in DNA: TGTGCCAGCAGCCCATTGGCGGGGGGGCCTTTCTCCGAGACCCAGTACTTC.

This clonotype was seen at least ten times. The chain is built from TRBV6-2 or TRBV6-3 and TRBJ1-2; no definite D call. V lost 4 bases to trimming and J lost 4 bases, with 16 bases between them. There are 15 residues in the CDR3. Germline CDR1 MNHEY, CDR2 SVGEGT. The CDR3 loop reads CASSFRHSLSYGYTF. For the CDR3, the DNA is TGTGCCAGCAGTTTTCGACACAGCTTGTCCTATGGCTACACCTTC.

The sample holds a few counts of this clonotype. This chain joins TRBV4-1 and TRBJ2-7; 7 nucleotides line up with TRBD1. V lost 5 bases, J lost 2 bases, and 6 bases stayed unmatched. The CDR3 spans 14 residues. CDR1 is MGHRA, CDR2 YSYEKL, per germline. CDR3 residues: CASSYPGQTYEQYF. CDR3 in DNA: TGCGCCAGCAGCTACCCGGGACAGACCTACGAGCAGTACTTC.